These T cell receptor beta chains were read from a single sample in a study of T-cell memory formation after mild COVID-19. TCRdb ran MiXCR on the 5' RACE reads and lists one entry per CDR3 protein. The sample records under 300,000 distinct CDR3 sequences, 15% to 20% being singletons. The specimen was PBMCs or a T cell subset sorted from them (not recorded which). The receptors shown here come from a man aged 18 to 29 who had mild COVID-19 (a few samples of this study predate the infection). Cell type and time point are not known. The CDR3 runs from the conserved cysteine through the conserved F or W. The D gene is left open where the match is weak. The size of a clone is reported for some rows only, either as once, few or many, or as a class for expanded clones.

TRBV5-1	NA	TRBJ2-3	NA	CASSFTSAGGGTDTQYF	TGCGCCAGCAGCTTTACGTCGGCAGGCGGGGGCACAGATACGCAGTATTTT
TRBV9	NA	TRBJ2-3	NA	CASSVVWNTDTQYF	TGTGCCAGCAGCGTAGTTTGGAACACAGATACGCAGTATTTT
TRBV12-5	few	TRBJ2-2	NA	CASGRYAGELFF	TGTGCTAGTGGTCGGTACGCAGGGGAGCTGTTTTTT
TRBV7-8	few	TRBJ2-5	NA	CASSLASPGSQYF	TGTGCCAGCAGCTTAGCCTCTCCGGGCTCCCAGTACTTC
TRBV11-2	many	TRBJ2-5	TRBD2	CASSPLAGGPEETQYF	TGTGCCAGCAGTCCGCTAGCGGGGGGGCCTGAGGAGACCCAGTACTTC
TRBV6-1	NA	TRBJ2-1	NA	CASSELGGGMNEQFF	TGTGCCAGCAGTGAACTGGGGGGAGGAATGAATGAGCAGTTCTTC
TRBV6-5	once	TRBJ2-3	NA	CASSYALRPSTDTQYF	TGTGCCAGCAGTTACGCCTTGCGGCCTAGCACAGATACGCAGTATTTT
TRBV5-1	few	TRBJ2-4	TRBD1	CASSLQGVPDIQYF	TGCGCCAGCAGCTTGCAGGGGGTGCCAGACATTCAGTACTTC
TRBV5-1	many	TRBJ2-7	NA	CASSFSAAAYEQYF	TGCGCCAGCAGCTTCTCGGCAGCCGCGTACGAGCAGTACTTC
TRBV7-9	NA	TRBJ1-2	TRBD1	CASSLDGQGTDGYTF	TGTGCCAGCAGCTTAGATGGACAGGGGACGGATGGCTACACCTTC
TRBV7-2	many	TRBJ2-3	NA	CASSQTRGATDTQYF	TGTGCCAGCAGCCAGACTAGAGGGGCGACAGATACGCAGTATTTT
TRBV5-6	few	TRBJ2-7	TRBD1	CASSLLTGGRYEQYF	TGTGCCAGCAGCTTGTTGACAGGGGGAAGGTACGAGCAGTACTTC
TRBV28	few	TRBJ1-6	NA	CASSPLDPGGLSPLHF	TGTGCCAGCAGCCCCCTTGACCCAGGAGGTCTCTCACCCCTCCACTTT
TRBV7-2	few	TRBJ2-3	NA	CASSRERADTQYF	TGTGCCAGCAGCCGGGAGCGGGCAGATACGCAGTATTTT
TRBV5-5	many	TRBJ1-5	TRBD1	CASSPWDSSRTYSNQPQHF	TGTGCCAGCAGCCCTTGGGACAGTTCGAGGACATATAGCAATCAGCCCCAGCATTTT
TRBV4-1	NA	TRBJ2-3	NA	CASSQDGTPTDTQYF	TGCGCCAGCAGCCAAGATGGGACACCCACAGATACGCAGTATTTT
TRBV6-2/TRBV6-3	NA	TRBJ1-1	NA	CASKEGFSEAFF	TGTGCCAGCAAGGAGGGGTTCTCTGAAGCTTTCTTT
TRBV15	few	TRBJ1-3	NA	CATSRAQGMGNTIYF	TGTGCCACCAGCAGGGCACAGGGAATGGGAAACACCATATATTTT
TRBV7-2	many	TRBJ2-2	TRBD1	CASSGQGTGELFF	TGTGCCAGCAGCGGACAGGGGACCGGGGAGCTGTTTTTT
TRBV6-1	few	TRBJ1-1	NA	CASSVAPPVNTEAFF	TGTGCCAGCAGTGTGGCCCCCCCGGTGAACACTGAAGCTTTCTTT
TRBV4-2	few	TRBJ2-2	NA	CASSQDKELFF	TGTGCCAGCAGCCAAGATAAGGAGCTGTTTTTT
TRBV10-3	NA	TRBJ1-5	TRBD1	CAISQTGGQGAIQPQHF	TGTGCCATCAGTCAGACGGGGGGACAGGGTGCCATTCAGCCCCAGCATTTT
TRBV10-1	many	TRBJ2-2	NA	CASSVAGRDGELFF	TGCGCCAGCAGTGTGGCAGGGCGGGACGGGGAGCTGTTTTTT
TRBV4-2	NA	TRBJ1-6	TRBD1	CASSQAPTGENSPLHF	TGTGCCAGCAGCCAGGCACCGACAGGGGAGAATTCACCCCTCCACTTT
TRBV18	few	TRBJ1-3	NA	CASSAAPTGSGNTIYF	TGTGCCAGCTCCGCCGCCCCGACGGGCTCTGGAAACACCATATATTTT
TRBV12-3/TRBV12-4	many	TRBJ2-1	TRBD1	CASRTTGGGNEQFF	TGTGCCAGCAGGACAACAGGGGGAGGCAATGAGCAGTTCTTC
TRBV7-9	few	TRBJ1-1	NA	CASSYRPNTEAFF	TGTGCCAGCAGCTACAGGCCAAACACTGAAGCTTTCTTT
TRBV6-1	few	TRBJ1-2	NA	CASSEGGSQADGYTF	TGTGCCAGCAGTGAGGGGGGCAGTCAGGCGGATGGCTACACCTTC
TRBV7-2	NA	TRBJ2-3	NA	CASSLNSPGVLVTQYF	TGTGCCAGCAGCTTAAATAGTCCGGGGGTCCTTGTGACGCAGTATTTT
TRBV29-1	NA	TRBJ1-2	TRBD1	CSAVPTGGSHGYTF	TGCAGCGCGGTACCAACAGGGGGCTCCCATGGCTACACCTTC
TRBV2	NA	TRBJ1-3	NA	CASRDLSSGNTIYF	TGTGCCAGCAGGGACCTGAGCTCTGGAAACACCATATATTTT
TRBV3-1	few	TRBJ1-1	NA	CASSHARGGTEAFF	TGTGCCAGCAGCCACGCCCGGGGGGGTACTGAAGCTTTCTTT
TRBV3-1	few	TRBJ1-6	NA	CASSPQGNNSPLHF	TGTGCCAGCAGCCCCCAGGGTAATAATTCACCCCTCCACTTT
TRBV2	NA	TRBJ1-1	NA	CASSMTVNTEAFF	TGTGCCAGCAGTATGACAGTGAACACTGAAGCTTTCTTT
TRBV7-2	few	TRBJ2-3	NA	CASSWPGLWDTQYF	TGTGCCAGCAGCTGGCCGGGACTTTGGGATACGCAGTATTTT
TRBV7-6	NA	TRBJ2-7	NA	CASSTRPGSSYEQYF	TGTGCCAGCAGTACCCGCCCTGGCAGCTCCTACGAGCAGTACTTC
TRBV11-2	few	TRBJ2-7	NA	CASRPYRDGYEQYF	TGTGCCAGCAGGCCTTACAGGGACGGGTACGAGCAGTACTTC
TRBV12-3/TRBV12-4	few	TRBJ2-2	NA	CASRTPLSRDTGELFF	TGTGCCAGCAGGACACCCCTATCCAGGGACACCGGGGAGCTGTTTTTT
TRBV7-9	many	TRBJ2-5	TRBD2	CASSTRTSSNF	TGTGCCAGCAGCACCAGGACTAGCTCAAACTTC
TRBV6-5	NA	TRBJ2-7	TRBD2	CASSRTSGGIYEQYF	TGTGCCAGCAGCAGGACTAGCGGGGGGATCTACGAGCAGTACTTC
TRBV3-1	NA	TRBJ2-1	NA	CASSQDAIARGQFF	TGTGCCAGCAGCCAAGATGCTATAGCGCGCGGGCAGTTCTTC
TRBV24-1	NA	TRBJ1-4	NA	CATSDSRGPEGKLFF	TGTGCCACCAGTGATTCAAGAGGACCGGAAGGGAAACTGTTTTTT
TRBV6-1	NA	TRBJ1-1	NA	CASSEDRNTEAFF	TGTGCCAGCAGTGAAGATAGGAACACTGAAGCTTTCTTT
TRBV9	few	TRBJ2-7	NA	CASSVEGHSYEQYF	TGTGCCAGCAGCGTAGAGGGACACAGCTACGAGCAGTACTTC
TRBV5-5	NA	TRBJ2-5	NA	CASSLRAYFQETQYF	TGTGCCAGCAGCTTGAGGGCGTACTTCCAAGAGACCCAGTACTTC
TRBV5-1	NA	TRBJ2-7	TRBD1	CDSSLFGQGEDEQYF	TGCGACAGCAGCTTGTTCGGACAGGGGGAGGACGAGCAGTACTTC
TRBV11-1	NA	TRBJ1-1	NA	CASSLGLWTANTEAFF	TGTGCCAGCAGCTTAGGCCTTTGGACCGCCAACACTGAAGCTTTCTTT
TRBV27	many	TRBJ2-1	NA	CASRPTGAYNEQFF	TGTGCCAGCAGGCCGACAGGCGCCTACAATGAGCAGTTCTTC
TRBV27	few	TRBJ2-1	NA	CASSPSYNEQFF	TGTGCCAGCAGCCCTTCCTACAATGAGCAGTTCTTC